What follows is one T cell receptor (beta chain) and its context. These data originate in a study of blood T cell repertoires in COVID-19. Study summary: The United States, Italy and Spain provided the acute and convalescent COVID-19 samples.

Some clones are missing from TCRdb's copy, which holds only in-frame ones; the method was immunoSEQ multiplex PCR. The sample lists more than 25,000 clones, approximately 85% occurring once. The TCR was taken from a man aged 60 to 69 with active COVID-19. Sequenced material: peripheral blood.

CDR3 sequence: CASTPDRNTGELFF. For the CDR3, the DNA is TGTGCCAGCACCCCGGACAGGAACACCGGGGAGCTGTTTTTT. This rearrangement joins TRBV7-9 to TRBJ2-2, with D possibly matching TRBD1 (6 bases). V dropped 7 bases and J dropped 1 base, with 10 bases sitting between them. Germline V gene lookup returns CDR1 SEHNR and CDR2 FQNEAQ (reference sequence). This CDR3 spans 14 amino acids.